The entry below gives a single T cell receptor (beta chain) sequence along with its context. What it binds is not known. This record belongs to a study of CD8+ T cells in alopecia areata. General study findings and limits: In blood and scalp, many expanded lesional clones persisted during tofacitinib.

Treatment noted: oral pan-JAK inhibitor, 5-10 mg twice daily. Extracted RNA was reverse transcribed, and the resulting cDNA served as sequencing template. Profiling relied on immunoSEQ multiplex PCR, and the TCRdb table lists in-frame clones only, not all of them. The profile shows about 110,000 clones, roughly 84% of them singletons. Trimming took off 6 bases at V and 0 bases at J, with 11 bases between the two ends. In germline, CDR1 is MNHEY, CDR2 SMNVEV (reference sequence). CDR3 size: 14 residues. The sample consisted of CD8+ T cells sorted from blood, taken at week 24, from a patient treated with tofacitinib. This clonotype was sampled from a human donor with alopecia areata. The rearrangement uses TRBV27 and TRBJ2-5; D unclear. This CDR3 is CASSPLGYQETQYF. CDR3 nucleotide sequence: TGTGCCAGCAGCCCACTGGGGTACCAAGAGACCCAGTACTTC.